These T cell receptor beta chains were read from a single sample in a study of shared clonotypes between healthy human individuals. The data were produced by immunoSEQ multiplex PCR, yet TCRdb's version contains in-frame clones alone and is incomplete. Found here are about 480,000 clones, 70% to 80% of them singletons; the top ten hold about an eighth. The material sequenced was PBMCs. These receptors originate from a woman between 35 and 50 years old in good health. Some clones in this sample may be carry-over from other donors' samples. CDR3s include the opening cysteine and the closing phenylalanine or tryptophan. D genes are given only for firm matches. Not every row has a clone size; where given, it reads once, few, many or a size class.

clone_size d_call j_call v_call cdr3_nt cdr3_aa
NA TRBD2 TRBJ2-1 TRBV9 TGTGCCAGCAGCGCCAGACTAGCGGGAGTCGCCCATGAGCAGTTCTTC CASSARLAGVAHEQFF
NA NA TRBJ2-7 TRBV2 TGTGCCAGCAGTTCGGACAGCCAGATCTCCTACGAGCAGTACTTC CASSSDSQISYEQYF
NA TRBD2 TRBJ2-3 TRBV7-8 TGTGCCAGCAGCTTAGGAGCGGGAGTCACCACAGATACGCAGTATTTT CASSLGAGVTTDTQYF
NA NA TRBJ2-3 TRBV9 TGTGCCAGCAGCAGTCTGGGAATAGGCACAGATACGCAGTATTTT CASSSLGIGTDTQYF
NA NA TRBJ1-2 TRBV28 TGTGCCAGCAGCACCGCAGGGATGTCGGGCTACACCTTC CASSTAGMSGYTF
once NA TRBJ1-3 TRBV28 TGTGCCAGCAGTTTACCTGGAAACACCATATATTTT CASSLPGNTIYF
NA TRBD1 TRBJ1-1 TRBV28 TGTGCCAGCAGTGCCGATAACAGGGGTGACACTGAAGCTTTCTTT CASSADNRGDTEAFF
NA TRBD2 TRBJ2-7 TRBV28 TGTGCCAGCAGCCCTGGACTAGCGGGAGGATACGAGCAGTACTTC CASSPGLAGGYEQYF
NA NA TRBJ2-5 TRBV19 TGTGCCACCCGCTCCCAGGGGGAGGGGGAGACCCAGTACTTC CATRSQGEGETQYF
NA NA TRBJ2-5 TRBV5-4 TGTGCCAGCAGCTTGGGGGGCTCTGTTCTCGCTAGCGCGGAGACCCAGTACTTC CASSLGGSVLASAETQYF
few TRBD1 TRBJ1-4 TRBV7-9 TGTGCCAGCAGCTTAGTGGGACAGGGGGATGAAAAACTGTTTTTT CASSLVGQGDEKLFF
NA NA TRBJ2-1 TRBV21-1 TGTGCCAGCAGCAAAGGGGGAGGAGGGACCCACAATGAGCAGTTCTTC CASSKGGGGTHNEQFF
NA NA TRBJ1-1 TRBV19 TGTGCCAGTAGACCACGGGAGAACACTGAAGCTTTCTTT CASRPRENTEAFF
NA NA TRBJ2-2 TRBV18 TGTGCCAGCTCACCGGGCCAGGCCGGGGAGCTGTTTTTT CASSPGQAGELFF
NA NA TRBJ2-7 TRBV18 TGTGCCAGCTCACCACGGGCAAGCGACCTCGTGGGGTACGAGCAGTACTTC CASSPRASDLVGYEQYF
NA NA TRBJ2-1 TRBV29-1 TGCAGCGTTGTAGGGGGGTGGAGCTCCTACAATGAGCAGTTCTTC CSVVGGWSSYNEQFF
NA TRBD1 TRBJ1-1 TRBV2 TGTGCCAGCAGTGGGAATTTAGGACAGGGGGACACTGAAGCTTTCTTT CASSGNLGQGDTEAFF
NA TRBD2 TRBJ2-1 TRBV6-5 TGTGCCAGCAGTTCGGGACTAGCGGACAATGAGCAGTTCTTC CASSSGLADNEQFF
once NA TRBJ1-4 TRBV11-2 TGTGCCAGCAGCTTAACCAGGGCGGGGGAAAAACTGTTTTTT CASSLTRAGEKLFF
NA NA TRBJ1-5 TRBV2 TGTGCCAGCAGTGAAAGAGTTCAGGAGCCCCAGCATTTT CASSERVQEPQHF
NA TRBD2 TRBJ2-3 TRBV30 TGTGCCTGGAGTGGAGGACTAGCGGGAGGGCAGACGCAGTATTTT CAWSGGLAGGQTQYF
NA TRBD2 TRBJ2-7 TRBV5-1 TGCGCCAGCAGCTTGGGGGGGAGCGGGAGCGACGAGCAGTACTTC CASSLGGSGSDEQYF
few TRBD2 TRBJ2-1 TRBV7-2 TGTGCCAGCAGCCCTGGACTAGCCCTTAGCTCCTACAATGAGCAGTTCTTC CASSPGLALSSYNEQFF
NA NA TRBJ2-2 TRBV18 TGTGCCAGCTCGATTGGCCCCGGGGAGCTGTTTTTT CASSIGPGELFF
NA TRBD2 TRBJ2-7 TRBV19 TGTGCCAGTAGAGGACTAGCGGGAGGAGGCTCCTACGAGCAGTACTTC CASRGLAGGGSYEQYF
few TRBD1 TRBJ2-7 TRBV27 TGTGCCAGCCGCCGGGACAGCCGCTTTGACGAGCAGTACTTC CASRRDSRFDEQYF
NA NA TRBJ1-2 TRBV7-2 TGTGCCAGCAGCTACCGATCCCAGGAACCCTATGGCTACACCTTC CASSYRSQEPYGYTF
NA NA TRBJ1-2 TRBV4-3 TGCGCCAGCAGCCAAGAGCCCAGGAATTTCGGAGGCTACACCTTC CASSQEPRNFGGYTF
NA TRBD1 TRBJ2-7 TRBV27 TGTGCCAGCAGTTCTTGGACAGGGGTCTACGAGCAGTACTTC CASSSWTGVYEQYF
NA TRBD1 TRBJ2-5 TRBV7-9 TGTGCCAGCAGCACGGGACAGGGGCGCGTAGAGACCCAGTACTTC CASSTGQGRVETQYF
NA TRBD2 TRBJ2-5 TRBV30 TGTGCCTGGAACAAAGGAATATCCGGGACTAGCGGGTCGGAGACCCAGTACTTC CAWNKGISGTSGSETQYF
NA TRBD1 TRBJ2-2 TRBV9 TGTGCCAGCAGCGAGGGACAGAGTAACACCGGGGAGCTGTTTTTT CASSEGQSNTGELFF
NA TRBD1 TRBJ2-1 TRBV4-1 TGCGCCAGCAGCCACCCGCTGACAGGGGGTGCTAACTACAATGAGCAGTTCTTC CASSHPLTGGANYNEQFF
NA NA TRBJ1-2 TRBV6-6 TGTGCCAGCAGTTCCGACACGTCTCAGGGCTACACCTTC CASSSDTSQGYTF
NA NA TRBJ2-3 TRBV18 TGTGCCAGCTCACCCCCAGGTGTATATACGCAGTATTTT CASSPPGVYTQYF
once NA TRBJ1-1 TRBV2 TGTGCCAGCAGTGTAACAGGCTCTGAAGCTTTCTTT CASSVTGSEAFF
NA TRBD2 TRBJ2-7 TRBV7-6 TGTGCCAGCAGCTCCCAACTAGCGGGGGCCTACGAGCAGTACTTC CASSSQLAGAYEQYF